The present entry profiles one TCR beta chain with its context. Its antigen remains unknown. These data belong to a study of T cell responses to AZD1222 COVID-19 vaccine. The study, taken as a whole, reports: Mostly white British, mostly female donors; authors suggested clonal diversity may be underestimated.

Method: immunoSEQ multiplex PCR; TCRdb's copy keeps in-frame clones and lacks some. The table includes roughly 150,000 clones, approximately 87% detected once. The source material was peripheral blood, sampled 28 days after the second AZD1222 dose. This receptor was obtained from an adult who received the AZD1222 COVID-19 vaccine.

CDR3 loop: CASSDLIRSEQYF. CDR3 DNA: TGTGCCAGCAGTGATCTGATTAGAAGCGAGCAGTACTTC. This rearrangement joins TRBV6-1 to TRBJ2-7; D unresolved. Germline values: CDR1 MNHNS, CDR2 SASEGT. This CDR3 has 13 residues. V was trimmed by 3 bases and J by 6 bases, leaving 12 bases between them.